This T cell receptor (beta chain) was recorded in a study of long-term antiretroviral therapy in people with HIV (dated by TCRdb to between 2020 and 2023). About the study as a whole: Collection of the earliest samples took place about a decade ahead of the 2015 WHO recommendation for immediate ART, at a time when ART was typically delayed until CD4 counts fell. A retrospective serial study tested whether changes in peripheral blood TRB repertoire composition and diversity were associated with ART initiation and durable HIV suppression. A total of under 250 cryopreserved PBMC samples were contributed to the cohort by 30 adults with confirmed HIV infection, with samples collected serially over a mean of roughly six years (range 1-12). Among the approximately 30 participants with HIV, ten to twelve were female. Test extractions of a monoclonal T-cell line alongside 33 polyclonal samples showed no cross-contamination during QIAcube processing. Results and caveats for the whole study, not just this receptor: Limited PBMC availability meant only the TCR beta chain was sequenced, without alpha chain pairing. No data were available on ART adherence, viral resistance or therapy changes, limiting inferences about post-ART repertoire changes. Expanded TRB clones identified before ART initiation dominated the repertoire across all time points, though the dominance fluctuated and decreased in many PLHIV after ART. Samples dated from the mid-2000s to the late 2010s, and the ART regimens used may be less effective than current ones. ART initiation was associated with a significant increase in TRB diversity, but diversity stayed significantly below transplant donor controls even after long-term ART. Compared with controls, HIV repertoires had narrower CDR3 length ranges, and the network structure pointed to an antigen-experienced repertoire that shifted only slightly toward naive after ART. Because pre-ART samples had limited cell numbers, unsorted PBMC were profiled rather than sorted CD4+ and CD8+ T cells.

Ends trimmed: V by 5 bases, J by 6 bases; bases unmatched to a gene: 8. Reading from cysteine to phenylalanine, the CDR3 counts 14 amino acids. Of the read, only the CDR3 DNA is kept; its 42 bases are in frame from base 1. CDR1 and CDR2 are read off the germline V gene (reference sequence) as SGHKS and YYEKEE. As concerns this clone: The specificity of this receptor is unknown. Base-call qualities are not available, and no considerably larger clone is one nucleotide away.

Inclusion was restricted to participants for whom at least one PBMC sample before ART initiation and at least two post-ART samples were available. All participants with HIV were treated in the United States of America. Cryopreserved samples of about 1-11 million PBMC were thawed and washed before DNA extraction. At the time of the earliest PBMC sample, participants with HIV were aged between about 20 and 54 years. PBMC samples from each participant spanned 1-4 timepoints before ART initiation and 2-8 timepoints after ART initiation, with a median of 7 samples. Serial HIV viral load, CD4+ T-cell count, ART history and demographic data were obtained for every participant. A Qiagen kit on a QIAcube was used to extract genomic DNA from unsorted PBMC, with samples processed in batches of 12. The immunoSEQ hsTCRB v3.0 assay was used at survey level resolution to sequence the TRB variable region. The target sequencing depth for TRB was about 40,000-55,000 T-cell genomes per sample. TRB libraries were pooled and sequenced on an Illumina MiSeq using a v3 150-cycle kit. In the authors' own workflow: Repertoire analysis was performed in R inside a reproducible Nextflow workflow that covered QC, data transformation and analysis. LymphoSeq2, an R package for exploring AIRR-Seq data, was used to implement the custom analyses. A few samples yielding fewer than 5000 total TRB sequences were excluded, leaving approximately 200 analyzed HIV repertoires. Among the roughly 190 retained HIV repertoires, fewer than 65 were collected before ART initiation and 120 to 130 after ART initiation. Repertoires were downsampled to 5000 TRB nucleotide sequences, and summary statistics were averaged over 100 downsampling iterations. Only TRB sequences with CDR3 regions of at least seven amino acids were retained for analysis. Diversity was measured with a Shannon entropy-derived clonality score and the Gini coefficient. Repertoire networks linked the top 5000 CDR3 amino acid sequences whenever two sequences differed by an edit distance of one. For TRB CDR3 amino acid sequences, antigen specificity groups and MHC restriction were predicted with GLIPH2. To flag known CMV, EBV, HIV or tissue antigen associations, CDR3 amino acid sequences were matched against VDJdb and McPAS-TCR. Pre-ART, post-ART and control groups were compared with Wilcoxon signed-rank tests and Holm-Bonferroni correction. Imported from immuneACCESS, the table was reduced by TCRdb to in-frame sequences with V and J called. These copies leave out some clones; in studies compared against another copy, an unresolved V gene accounts for under half, and the cause of the remainder is not known. The DNA gave D and trimming, while V, J and clone size come from that table. The sample yields 20,000 to 30,000 clones; around 80% were counted once. About 16% of the sample rests with the top ten.

The input for sequencing was unsorted PBMCs, taken about 4.3 years after starting antiretroviral therapy. The clonotype originates from a man between 25 and 39 years old with HIV. The chain joins TRBV5-5 to TRBJ2-7, and 10 bases in between align with TRBD1. The nucleotide sequence reads TGTGCCAGCAGTCCCGGGACAGGGGTCCTCGAGCAGTACTTC. Its product reads: CASSPGTGVLEQYF.